This T cell receptor (beta chain) is drawn from a study of cytomegalovirus exposure and HLA in healthy donors. Note on this clone: Its cognate antigen is unknown.

Study observations and caveats: By HLA locus, TCR association rates varied in a later analysis, with DRB1 showing the most and HLA-C the fewest. Sequencing artifact likely explains a cluster of highly shared sequence variants.

The donors, nominally healthy at sampling, likely had unrecorded immune exposures. PCR involved 60 Vbeta and 13 Jbeta primers. Here immunoSEQ multiplex PCR was the method, and the copy in TCRdb shows in-frame clones only, minus some. In the table there are under 200,000 clones, almost 85% of which are singletons. This receptor was obtained from a woman aged 45-59 years in good health and CMV-seronegative. Material: PBMCs.

This CDR3 is CASSVDSSYEQYF. The CDR3 nucleotides are TGTGCCAGCAGTGTCGATAGCTCCTACGAGCAGTACTTC. The genes are TRBV7-9 and TRBJ2-7; D call uncertain. The CDR3 totals 13 residues. Germline CDR1 is SEHNR and CDR2 is FQNEAQ (reference sequence). V gave up 6 bases and J gave up 0 bases, with 9 bases separating them.